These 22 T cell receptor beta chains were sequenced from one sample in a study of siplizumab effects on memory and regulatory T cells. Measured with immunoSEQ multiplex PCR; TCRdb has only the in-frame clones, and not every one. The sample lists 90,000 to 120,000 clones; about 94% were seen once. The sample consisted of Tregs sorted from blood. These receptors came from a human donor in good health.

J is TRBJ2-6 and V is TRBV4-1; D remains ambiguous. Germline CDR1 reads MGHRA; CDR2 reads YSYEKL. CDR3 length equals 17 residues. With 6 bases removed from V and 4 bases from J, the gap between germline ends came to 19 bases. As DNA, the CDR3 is TGCGCCAGCAGTCCTCAGGCAGGTTATGCGGGGGCCAACGTCCTGACTTTC. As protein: CASSPQAGYAGANVLTF.

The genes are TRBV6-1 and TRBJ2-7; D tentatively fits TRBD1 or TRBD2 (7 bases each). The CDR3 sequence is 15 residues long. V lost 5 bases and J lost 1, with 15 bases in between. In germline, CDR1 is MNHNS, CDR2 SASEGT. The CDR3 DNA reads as TGTGCCAGCAGTTCGGGCAGGGGGGGTTCCTACGAGCAGTACTTC. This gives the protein CASSSGRGGSYEQYF.

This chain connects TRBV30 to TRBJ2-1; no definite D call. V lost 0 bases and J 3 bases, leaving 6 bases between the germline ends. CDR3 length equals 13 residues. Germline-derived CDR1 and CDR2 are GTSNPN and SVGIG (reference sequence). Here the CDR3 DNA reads TGTGCCTGGAGTGTACATCGCTACAATGAGCAGTTCTTC. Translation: CAWSVHRYNEQFF.

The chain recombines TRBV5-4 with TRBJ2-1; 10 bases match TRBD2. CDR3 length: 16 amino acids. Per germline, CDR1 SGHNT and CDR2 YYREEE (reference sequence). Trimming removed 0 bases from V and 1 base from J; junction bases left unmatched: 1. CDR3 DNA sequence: TGTGCCAGCAGCTTGGGAGCGGGGGGGTCCTACAATGAGCAGTTCTTC. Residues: CASSLGAGGSYNEQFF.

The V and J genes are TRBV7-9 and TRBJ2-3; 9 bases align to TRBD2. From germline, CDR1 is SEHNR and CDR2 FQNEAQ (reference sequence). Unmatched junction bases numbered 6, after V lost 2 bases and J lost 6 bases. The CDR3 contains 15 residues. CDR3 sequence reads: CASSLTASGTDTQYF. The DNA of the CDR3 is TGTGCCAGCAGCTTAACGGCTAGCGGGACCGATACGCAGTATTTT.

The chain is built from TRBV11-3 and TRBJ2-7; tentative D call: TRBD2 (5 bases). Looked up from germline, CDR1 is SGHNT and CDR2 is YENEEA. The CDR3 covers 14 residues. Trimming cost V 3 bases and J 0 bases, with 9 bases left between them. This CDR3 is CASSFRGYSYEQYF. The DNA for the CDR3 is TGTGCCAGCAGCTTTCGAGGGTACTCCTACGAGCAGTACTTC. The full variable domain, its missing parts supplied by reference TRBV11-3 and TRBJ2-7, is EAGVVQSPRYKIIEKKQPVAFWCNPISGHNTLYWYLQNLGQGPELLIRYENEEAVDDSQLPKDRFSAERLKGVDSTLKIQPAELGDSAVYLCASSFRGYSYEQYFGPGTRLTVT.

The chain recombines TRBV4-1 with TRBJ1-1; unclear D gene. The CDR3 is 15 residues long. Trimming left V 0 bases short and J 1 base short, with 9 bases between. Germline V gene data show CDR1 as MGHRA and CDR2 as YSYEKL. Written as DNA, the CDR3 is TGCGCCAGCAGCCAAGATATACAGCAGAACACTGAAGCTTTCTTT. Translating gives CASSQDIQQNTEAFF.

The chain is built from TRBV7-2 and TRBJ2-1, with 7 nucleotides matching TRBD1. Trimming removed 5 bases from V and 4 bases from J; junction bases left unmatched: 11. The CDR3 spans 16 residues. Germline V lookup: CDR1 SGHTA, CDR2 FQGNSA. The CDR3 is CASSRTGRFRYNEQFF. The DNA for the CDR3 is TGTGCCAGCAGCCGGACAGGTCGATTTCGATACAATGAGCAGTTCTTC. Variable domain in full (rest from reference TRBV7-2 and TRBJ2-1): GAGVSQSPSNKVTEKGKDVELRCDPISGHTALYWYRQSLGQGLEFLIYFQGNSAPDKSGLPSDRFSAERTGGSVSTLTIQRTQQEDSAVYLCASSRTGRFRYNEQFFGPGTRLTVL.

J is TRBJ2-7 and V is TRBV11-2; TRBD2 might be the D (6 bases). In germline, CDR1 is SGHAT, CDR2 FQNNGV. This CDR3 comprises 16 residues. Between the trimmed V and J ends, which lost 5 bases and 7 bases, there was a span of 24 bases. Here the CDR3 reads CASSPRGRGGLWEQYF. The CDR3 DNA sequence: TGTGCCAGCAGCCCCCGAGGTCGGGGAGGACTGTGGGAGCAGTACTTC.

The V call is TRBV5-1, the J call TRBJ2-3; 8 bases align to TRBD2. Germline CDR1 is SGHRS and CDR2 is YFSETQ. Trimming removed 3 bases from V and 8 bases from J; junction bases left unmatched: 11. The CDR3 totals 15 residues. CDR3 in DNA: TGCGCCAGCAGCTCAGAGGGCGGGGGGCCTCGTACGCAGTATTTT. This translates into CASSSEGGGPRTQYF.

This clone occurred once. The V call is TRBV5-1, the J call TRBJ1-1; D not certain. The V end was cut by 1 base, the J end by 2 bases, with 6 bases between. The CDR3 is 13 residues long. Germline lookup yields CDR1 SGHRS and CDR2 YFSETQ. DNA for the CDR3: TGCGCCAGCAGCTTGAAGGGTAACACTGAAGCTTTCTTT. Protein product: CASSLKGNTEAFF.

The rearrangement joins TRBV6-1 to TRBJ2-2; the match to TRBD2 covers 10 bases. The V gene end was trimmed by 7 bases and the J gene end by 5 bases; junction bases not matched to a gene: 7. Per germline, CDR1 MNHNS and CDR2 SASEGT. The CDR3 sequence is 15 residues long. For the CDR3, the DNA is TGTGCCAGCAAGCCCGGGACTAGCGAAACCGGGGAGCTGTTTTTT. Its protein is CASKPGTSETGELFF.

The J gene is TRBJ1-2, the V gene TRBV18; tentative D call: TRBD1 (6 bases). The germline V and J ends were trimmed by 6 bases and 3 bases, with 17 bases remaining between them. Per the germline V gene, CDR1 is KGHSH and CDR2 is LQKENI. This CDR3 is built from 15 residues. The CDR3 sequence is CASSQSPGADYGYTF. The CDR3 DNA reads TGTGCCAGCTCGCAATCTCCAGGGGCGGACTATGGCTACACCTTC.

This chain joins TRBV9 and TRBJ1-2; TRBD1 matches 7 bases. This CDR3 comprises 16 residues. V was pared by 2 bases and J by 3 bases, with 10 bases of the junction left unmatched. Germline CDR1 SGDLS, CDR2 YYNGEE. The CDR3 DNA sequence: TGTGCCAGCAGCGTCTCGGACAGGTGGGATGACTATGGCTACACCTTC. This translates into CASSVSDRWDDYGYTF.

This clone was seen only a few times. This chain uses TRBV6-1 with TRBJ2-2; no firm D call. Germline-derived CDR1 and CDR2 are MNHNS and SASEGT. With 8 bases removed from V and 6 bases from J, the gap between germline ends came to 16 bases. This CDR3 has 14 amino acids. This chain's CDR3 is CASGRRDLSGELFF. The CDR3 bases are TGTGCCAGCGGAAGAAGGGATCTTTCCGGGGAGCTGTTTTTT.

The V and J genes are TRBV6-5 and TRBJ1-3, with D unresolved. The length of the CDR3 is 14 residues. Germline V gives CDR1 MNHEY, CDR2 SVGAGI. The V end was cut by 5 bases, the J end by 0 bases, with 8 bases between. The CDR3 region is CASSRAHSGNTIYF. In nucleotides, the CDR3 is TGTGCCAGCAGTCGGGCCCACTCTGGAAACACCATATATTTT.

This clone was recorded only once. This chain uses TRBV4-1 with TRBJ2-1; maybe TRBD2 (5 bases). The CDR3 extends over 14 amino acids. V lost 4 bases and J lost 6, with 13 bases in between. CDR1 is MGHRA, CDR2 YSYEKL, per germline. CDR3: CASSRPQGSNEQFF. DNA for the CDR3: TGCGCCAGCAGCCGACCCCAAGGGAGCAATGAGCAGTTCTTC.

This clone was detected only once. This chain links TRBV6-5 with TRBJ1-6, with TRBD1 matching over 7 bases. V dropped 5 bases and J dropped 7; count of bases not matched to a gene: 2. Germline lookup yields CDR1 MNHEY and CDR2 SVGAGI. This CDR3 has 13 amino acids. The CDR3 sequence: CASSTGVNSPLHF. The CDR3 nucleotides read TGTGCCAGCAGTACAGGGGTAAATTCACCCCTCCACTTT.

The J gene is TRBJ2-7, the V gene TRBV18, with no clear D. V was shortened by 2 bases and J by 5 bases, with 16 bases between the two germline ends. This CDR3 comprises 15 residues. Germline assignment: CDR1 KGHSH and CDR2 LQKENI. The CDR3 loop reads CASSPDFGPFHEQYF. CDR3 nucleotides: TGTGCCAGCTCACCAGACTTCGGGCCCTTCCACGAGCAGTACTTC.

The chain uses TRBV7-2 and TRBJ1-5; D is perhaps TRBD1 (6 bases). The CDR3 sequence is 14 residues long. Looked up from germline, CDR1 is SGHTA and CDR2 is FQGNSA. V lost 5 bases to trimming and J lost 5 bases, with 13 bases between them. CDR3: CASSGGTSYQPQHF. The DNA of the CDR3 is TGTGCCAGCAGCGGAGGGACATCCTATCAGCCCCAGCATTTT.

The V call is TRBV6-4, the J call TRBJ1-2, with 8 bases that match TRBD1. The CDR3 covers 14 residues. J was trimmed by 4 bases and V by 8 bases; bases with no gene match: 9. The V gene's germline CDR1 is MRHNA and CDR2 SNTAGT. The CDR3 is CASSHSGTGYGYTF. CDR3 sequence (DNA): TGTGCCAGCTCTCACTCCGGGACAGGCTATGGCTACACCTTC.

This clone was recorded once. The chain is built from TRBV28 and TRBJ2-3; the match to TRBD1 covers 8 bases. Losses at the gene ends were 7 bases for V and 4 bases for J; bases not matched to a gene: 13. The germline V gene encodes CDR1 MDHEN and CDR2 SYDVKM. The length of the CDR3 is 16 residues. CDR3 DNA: TGTGCCAGCAAACCTTCCAGGACAGGGAGATCAGATACGCAGTATTTT. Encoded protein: CASKPSRTGRSDTQYF.